This T cell receptor (beta chain) is from a study of molecular identifiers for immune sequencing clone quantification. Study at large: Sequencing covered four of five parts into which replicate RNA from about 20,000 or 100,000 naive CD8 cells was split. Study-wide points: Clones carrying above 20 RNA copies accounted for over 98% of effector molecules, under 1% in naive cells. Highly expanded clone sizes could be underestimated through barcode sharing by identical TCR molecules.

MiXCR, applied by TCRdb to the PCR reads, yields one record per CDR3 protein. The sample holds about 640,000 distinct CDR3 sequences, roughly 21% seen once. The CDR3 runs 13 residues. Germline lookup yields CDR1 GTSNPN and CDR2 SVGIG (reference sequence). V lost 2 bases to trimming and J lost 2 bases, with 7 bases between them. Sorting isolated naive CD8 T cells as CD8+CD4-CCR7+CD45RA+ events. This clonotype was seen only a few times. Its antigen is currently unknown. The V call is TRBV30, the J call TRBJ1-5, with D hard to call. The source is a human donor in good health. Some libraries in this study had Jurkat cell RNA spiked in. The source material was naive CD8+ T cells from blood, with Jurkat cell RNA spiked in. As to subset: FACS-sorted CD8+CD4-CCR7+CD45RA+ naive T cells. CDR3 bases: TGTGCCTGGAGTCCAGGTCGCAATCAGCCCCAGCATTTT. As protein: CAWSPGRNQPQHF.